Described below is a single T cell receptor beta chain sequence and its context. Antigen: not known. Using immunoSEQ multiplex PCR, the repertoire was profiled, and TCRdb retains in-frame clones only, with some absent. The sample has 130,000 or so clones; approximately 92% are singletons. This sample is part of a study of T cell responses to AZD1222 COVID-19 vaccine. Overall study results and limits: Two doses of AZD1222 preceded a rise in Spike-specific TCR breadth and depth. Baseline seropositivity characterized only a handful of AZD1222 recipients. White British ancestry dominated among donors, who included more females, and clonal diversity was possibly underestimated.

The CDR3 has 16 amino acids. The V and J ends lost 2 bases and 1 base respectively, with 9 bases between them. Germline values: CDR1 SEHNR, CDR2 FQNEAQ (reference sequence). Specimen: peripheral blood, collected 28 days after the second AZD1222 dose. This TCR came from an adult who received the AZD1222 COVID-19 vaccine. The V gene is TRBV7-9, the J gene TRBJ2-6, with D hard to call. The CDR3 bases are TGTGCCAGCAGCTTAAGTTCGGTATCTGGGGCCAACGTCCTGACTTTC. Its translation: CASSLSSVSGANVLTF.